A selection of T cell receptor beta chains follows, all from one sample in a study of identical twins. TCRdb re-called the 5' RACE reads through MiXCR, storing one row per CDR3 protein. The sample has over 500,000 distinct CDR3 sequences, less than 25% seen once. This sample also appeared in a second study, on T cells expressing NK-cell markers.

Material for sequencing was CD4+ T cells sorted from blood. The receptors originated from a woman aged 18-29 years in good health. CDR3s leave out the opening cysteine and the closing phenylalanine or tryptophan. A D gene is named only where the DNA matches it firmly.

D	V	J	CDR3
NA	TRBV20-1	TRBJ2-5	SASANQETQY
NA	TRBV30	TRBJ2-1	AWKSDYSYNEQF
TRBD1	TRBV25-1	TRBJ2-1	ASSDPRDSISYNEQF
NA	TRBV7-2	TRBJ2-1	ASSRYPPYNNEQF
NA	TRBV2	TRBJ2-1	ASRLKIEGSYNEQF
NA	TRBV4-2	TRBJ2-7	ASSQRRGVYEQY
TRBD2	TRBV6-2/TRBV6-3	TRBJ2-7	ASSYGGGRASEQY
NA	TRBV10-3	TRBJ1-1	AIRRDGMNTEAF
NA	TRBV5-1	TRBJ2-5	ASSLTGDEMSETQY
NA	TRBV5-1	TRBJ2-7	ASSVRHGAYEQY
NA	TRBV20-1	TRBJ2-3	SATKVGGGYTQY
TRBD1	TRBV20-1	TRBJ2-7	SASHSGTGGYEQY
NA	TRBV20-1	TRBJ2-7	SARLTGRTYEQY
TRBD1	TRBV6-2/TRBV6-3	TRBJ2-7	ASRRDRVEEQY
NA	TRBV4-3	TRBJ2-1	ASSQESRNEQF
NA	TRBV6-5	TRBJ2-5	ASSSRNQETQY
NA	TRBV12-3/TRBV12-4	TRBJ2-2	ASLGTGTVGELF
NA	TRBV10-3	TRBJ2-1	AIKRDSNSYNEQF
TRBD1	TRBV7-2	TRBJ1-1	ASSIRGANTEAF
NA	TRBV3-1	TRBJ1-6	ASSLRDSYNSPLH
NA	TRBV3-1	TRBJ2-7	ASSHGYGGRYEQY